These 32 T cell receptor beta chains originate from one sample sequenced in a study of T cell responses to AZD1222 COVID-19 vaccine. TCRdb's copy holds only in-frame clones and misses some; the assay was immunoSEQ multiplex PCR. The sample includes about 120,000 clones, under 90% of them seen just once. This specimen was peripheral blood, taken on day 0 of AZD1222 vaccination. The receptors come from an adult in good health.

V is TRBV2 and J is TRBJ2-7, with 10 bases aligning to TRBD1. CDR3 length: 14 amino acids. The germline CDR1 and CDR2 sequences are SNHLY and FYNNEI. Trimming took 6 bases from V and 3 from J; bases not matched to a gene: 5. The CDR3 reads CASRPGQGNYEQYF. The DNA for the CDR3 is TGTGCCAGCAGGCCGGGACAGGGGAACTACGAGCAGTACTTC.

V and J are TRBV5-4 and TRBJ2-3; D gene uncertain. The CDR3 loop spans 13 amino acids. V dropped 0 bases and J dropped 5 bases, with 7 bases sitting between them. Germline V lookup: CDR1 SGHNT, CDR2 YYREEE (reference sequence). The CDR3 bases are TGTGCCAGCAGCTTGGTAGATCGAGATACGCAGTATTTT. The encoded protein is CASSLVDRDTQYF.

V gene TRBV2 combines with J gene TRBJ2-7; perhaps TRBD2 as D (5 bases). Germline V gene lookup returns CDR1 SNHLY and CDR2 FYNNEI. The CDR3 loop spans 12 amino acids. Trimming cost V 6 bases and J 4 bases, with 10 bases left between them. The CDR3 DNA reads TGTGCCAGCAGAAATCGGGGTTACGAGCAGTACTTC. Translated, it gives CASRNRGYEQYF.

This clone was seen only once. The V gene is TRBV6-4, the J gene TRBJ2-1; D unresolved. Germline V gives CDR1 MRHNA, CDR2 SNTAGT. CDR3 size: 13 residues. The V and J ends lost 8 bases and 7 bases respectively, with 15 bases between them. CDR3 in DNA: TGTGCCAGCCAGAGTGGGGTTGGGAATGAGCAGTTCTTC. Translated, it gives CASQSGVGNEQFF.

For the CDR3, the DNA is TGTGCCAGCAGCCCCTTAGCGAGCACAGATACGCAGTATTTT. Translated: CASSPLASTDTQYF. The V call is TRBV11-2, the J call TRBJ2-3, with a possible D match to TRBD2 (5 bases). Germline V gene lookup returns CDR1 SGHAT and CDR2 FQNNGV. V was clipped by 5 bases and J by 0 bases, with 9 bases between them. This CDR3 comprises 14 residues.

This rearrangement joins TRBV9 to TRBJ1-3, with 7 bases lining up with TRBD1. CDR1 and CDR2 from the germline V gene are SGDLS and YYNGEE. The CDR3 sequence is 18 residues long. V trimming: 3 bases; J trimming: 0 bases; junction bases outside the gene matches: 12. CDR3 amino acids: CASSGDGTVPYSGNTIYF. The CDR3 DNA sequence: TGTGCCAGCAGCGGCGACGGGACAGTCCCTTACTCTGGAAACACCATATATTTT. Full variable domain (outside the CDR3, taken from reference TRBV9 and TRBJ1-3): DSGVTQTPKHLITATGQRVTLRCSPRSGDLSVYWYQQSLDQGLQFLIQYYNGEERAKGNILERFSAQQFPDLHSELNLSSLELGDSALYFCASSGDGTVPYSGNTIYFGEGSWLTVV.

This clone was found once. This chain connects TRBV18 to TRBJ1-1; TRBD1 matches at 11 bases. The length of the CDR3 is 17 residues. Germline loops: CDR1 KGHSH, CDR2 LQKENI. V lost 4 bases and J lost 5; bases outside the gene matches: 12. CDR3 nucleotides: TGTGCCAGCTCACGGGGCGGACAGGGGGCAAGGGGGACTGAAGCTTTCTTT. Protein: CASSRGGQGARGTEAFF.

The chain uses TRBV7-9 and TRBJ1-5; 7 bases are a match to TRBD1. The CDR3 sequence is 14 residues long. The junction had 10 bases not matched to a gene; V was cut back by 5 bases and J by 9 bases. Germline V gene lookup returns CDR1 SEHNR and CDR2 FQNEAQ (reference sequence). CDR3 DNA sequence: TGTGCCAGCAGCCCGACAGGGTCGGAGGGGCCCCAGCATTTT. Its protein is CASSPTGSEGPQHF. The variable domain in full, completed from reference TRBV7-9 and TRBJ1-5, reads DTGVSQNPRHKITKRGQNVTFRCDPISEHNRLYWYRQTLGQGPEFLTYFQNEAQLEKSRLLSDRFSAERPKGSFSTLEIQRTEQGDSAMYLCASSPTGSEGPQHFGDGTRLSIL.

The CDR3 loop reads CASSIRGAGDTQYF. The CDR3 nucleotides are TGTGCCAGTAGTATCAGGGGCGCAGGGGATACGCAGTATTTT. The chain recombines TRBV19 with TRBJ2-3; TRBD1 might be the D (6 bases). CDR1 is LNHDA and CDR2 is SQIVND in the germline V gene (reference sequence). This CDR3 has 14 residues. Trimming removed 3 bases at V and 6 bases at J, with 13 bases between.

This clone was recorded once. The CDR3 region has the DNA TGCGCCAGCAGCTTGGCGAGCACAGATACGCAGTATTTT. Translating gives CASSLASTDTQYF. The chain joins TRBV5-1 to TRBJ2-3, with D unclear. V was shortened by 0 bases and J by 0 bases, with 2 bases between the two germline ends. The CDR3 sequence is 13 residues long. The germline CDR1 and CDR2 sequences are SGHRS and YFSETQ.

This chain uses TRBV7-8 with TRBJ1-1; D might be TRBD1 (5 bases). This CDR3 has 14 residues. Looked up from germline, CDR1 is SGHVS and CDR2 is FQNEAQ. V was shortened by 3 bases and J by 0 bases, with 8 bases between the two germline ends. This CDR3 is CASSLGLLNTEAFF. In DNA, the CDR3 is TGTGCCAGCAGCTTGGGACTGTTGAACACTGAAGCTTTCTTT.

A few counts support this clone. The chain employs TRBV3-1 (or the pseudogene TRBV3-2) and TRBJ1-4; a weak D match, TRBD1 (6 bases). CDR3 length: 15 residues. CDR1 and CDR2 from the germline V gene are LGHDT and YNNKEL (reference sequence). The V end was cut by 1 base, the J end by 7 bases, with 13 bases between. The CDR3 sequence is CASSQGGGLGEKLFF. In DNA form, the CDR3 reads TGTGCCAGCAGCCAAGGGGGGGGCCTCGGTGAAAAACTGTTTTTT.

This CDR3 is CASSLRGQFHEQYF. Written as DNA, the CDR3 is TGTGCCAGCAGCTTAAGGGGGCAGTTCCACGAGCAGTACTTC. The chain is built from TRBV7-8 and TRBJ2-7; 7 nucleotides match TRBD1. The CDR3 loop spans 14 amino acids. Germline CDR1 SGHVS, CDR2 FQNEAQ. The ends lost 2 bases at V and 5 bases at J; junction bases unmatched: 6.

J is TRBJ2-7 and V is TRBV7-9; no clear D gene. Germline CDR1 is SEHNR and CDR2 is FQNEAQ (reference sequence). V lost 3 bases and J lost 5, with 17 bases in between. This CDR3 has 15 amino acids. The CDR3 protein is CASSLNEEGTDEQYF. For the CDR3, the DNA is TGTGCCAGCAGCTTGAACGAGGAAGGTACGGACGAGCAGTACTTC.

The chain combines TRBV27 with TRBJ2-1, with 10 bases matching TRBD2. The CDR3 covers 15 residues. V was pared by 2 bases and J by 10 bases, with 8 bases of the junction left unmatched. The germline V gene encodes CDR1 MNHEY and CDR2 SMNVEV (reference sequence). DNA of the CDR3: TGTGCCAGCAGTTTAATCCCTAGCGGGGGCAGAGAGCAGTTCTTC. Its translation: CASSLIPSGGREQFF.

This sequence joins TRBV5-1 and TRBJ2-7; TRBD1 matches 10 bases. The V segment lost 4 bases and the J segment 3 bases; nucleotides outside the gene matches: 7. From germline, CDR1 is SGHRS and CDR2 YFSETQ. There are 15 residues in the CDR3. In nucleotides, the CDR3 is TGCGCCAGCAGCCTCCGGGACAGGGGACTCTACGAGCAGTACTTC. The encoded protein is CASSLRDRGLYEQYF.

The rearrangement joins TRBV3-1 (or the pseudogene TRBV3-2) to TRBJ2-7, with D perhaps being TRBD1 or TRBD2 (5 bases each). This CDR3 is 14 amino acids long. Trimming left V 8 bases short and J 5 bases short, with 19 bases between. Germline CDR1 and CDR2: LGHDT and YNNKEL (reference sequence). The CDR3 protein is CASLGTDDAHEQYF. CDR3 coding DNA: TGTGCCAGCCTGGGGACGGACGACGCCCACGAGCAGTACTTC.

V usage is TRBV7-2 and J usage is TRBJ1-3; possible D gene TRBD1, 6 bases. CDR1 is SGHTA and CDR2 is FQGNSA in the germline V gene. V lost 3 bases, J lost 5 bases, and 11 bases lay in between. CDR3 size: 14 residues. In nucleotides, the CDR3 is TGTGCCAGCAGCTTTCCACAGGGAAGAAACACCATATATTTT. Its protein is CASSFPQGRNTIYF. The full variable domain, with the rest looked up from reference TRBV7-2 and TRBJ1-3, is GAGVSQSPSNKVTEKGKDVELRCDPISGHTALYWYRQSLGQGLEFLIYFQGNSAPDKSGLPSDRFSAERTGGSVSTLTIQRTQQEDSAVYLCASSFPQGRNTIYFGEGSWLTVV.

This chain links TRBV28 with TRBJ1-4; no clear D gene. Trimming removed 3 bases from V and 0 bases from J, with 11 bases in between. CDR1 is MDHEN and CDR2 is SYDVKM in the germline V gene. CDR3 length equals 16 residues. CDR3 region: CASSFQSTATNEKLFF. In nucleotides, the CDR3 is TGTGCCAGCAGTTTCCAGTCTACTGCAACTAATGAAAAACTGTTTTTT.

The chain combines TRBV19 with TRBJ2-1, with D possibly being TRBD1 (5 bases). This CDR3 is 16 amino acids long. Germline loops: CDR1 LNHDA, CDR2 SQIVND (reference sequence). Trimming removed 2 bases at V and 0 bases at J, with 11 bases between. The CDR3 reads CASSIWQGGSYNEQFF. The CDR3 nucleotides are TGTGCCAGTAGTATATGGCAGGGTGGCTCCTACAATGAGCAGTTCTTC. The whole variable domain, remainder taken from reference TRBV19 and TRBJ2-1, is DGGITQSPKYLFRKEGQNVTLSCEQNLNHDAMYWYRQDPGQGLRLIYYSQIVNDFQKGDIAEGYSVSREKKESFPLTVTSAQKNPTAFYLCASSIWQGGSYNEQFFGPGTRLTVL.

Points on this clone: Different DNA sequences within this sample yield the same CDR3. V gene TRBV19 combines with J gene TRBJ1-5, with TRBD1 identical over 9 bases. The length of the CDR3 is 15 residues. Looked up from germline, CDR1 is LNHDA and CDR2 is SQIVND (reference sequence). After removal of 6 bases from V and 1 base from J, the junction contained 4 bases not matched to a gene. This CDR3 is CASSKTGGSNQPQHF. The CDR3 nucleotides are TGTGCCAGTAGCAAGACAGGGGGGAGCAATCAGCCCCAGCATTTT.

V is TRBV21-1 and J is TRBJ2-7; TRBD1 is the table's D call and was not checked against the DNA. TRBV21-1 is a listed pseudogene. The CDR3 spans 14 residues. As DNA, the CDR3 is TGTGCCAGCAGGAAAAGGGGGCAGTCCTACGAGCAGTACTTC. Its protein product is CASRKRGQSYEQYF.

The chain joins TRBV5-8 to TRBJ1-2; D not certain. There are 12 residues in the CDR3. Germline V gene lookup returns CDR1 SGHTS and CDR2 YDEGEE. V shed 4 bases and J shed 5 bases, with 9 bases lying between them. The CDR3 region is CASSIESYGYTF. The CDR3, as DNA: TGTGCCAGCAGCATTGAGTCTTATGGCTACACCTTC.

The V gene is TRBV18, the J gene TRBJ2-1; no clear D. This CDR3 is built from 14 residues. V was shortened by 2 bases and J by 6 bases, with 11 bases between the two germline ends. Germline CDR1 and CDR2: KGHSH and LQKENI. In nucleotides, the CDR3 is TGTGCCAGCTCACCATTCCCGAGACTCAATGAGCAGTTCTTC. Residues: CASSPFPRLNEQFF.

Note on this clone: In the same sample, other DNA sequences code for this CDR3. V usage is TRBV19 and J usage is TRBJ1-5, with D hard to call. The CDR3 sequence is 14 residues long. The germline gives CDR1 LNHDA, CDR2 SQIVND (reference sequence). The V end was cut by 6 bases, the J end by 0 bases, with 9 bases between. The CDR3, as DNA: TGTGCCAGTAGGACATCTACTAGCAATCAGCCCCAGCATTTT. Protein sequence: CASRTSTSNQPQHF. The full variable domain, in which reference TRBV19 and TRBJ1-5 provide the parts outside the CDR3, is DGGITQSPKYLFRKEGQNVTLSCEQNLNHDAMYWYRQDPGQGLRLIYYSQIVNDFQKGDIAEGYSVSREKKESFPLTVTSAQKNPTAFYLCASRTSTSNQPQHFGDGTRLSIL.

This sequence joins TRBV6-5 and TRBJ2-2, with D possibly matching TRBD2 (5 bases). Germline V lookup: CDR1 MNHEY, CDR2 SVGAGI. This CDR3 has 16 amino acids. The germline V and J ends were trimmed by 3 bases and 1 base, with 12 bases remaining between them. Written as DNA, the CDR3 is TGTGCCAGCAGTTATTTGGGAGATCTGAACACCGGGGAGCTGTTTTTT. Residues: CASSYLGDLNTGELFF.

The genes are TRBV5-1 and TRBJ1-2, with a possible D match to TRBD1 (5 bases). The ends were cut back, 0 bases at V and 4 bases at J, with 16 bases in the middle. The CDR3 sequence is 16 residues long. The germline CDR1 and CDR2 sequences are SGHRS and YFSETQ. This CDR3 reads CASSLVGGSGAYGYTF. Written as DNA, the CDR3 is TGCGCCAGCAGCTTGGTGGGGGGTTCAGGCGCCTATGGCTACACCTTC.

The rearrangement links TRBV21-1 to TRBJ2-7; the D call TRBD2 from the table was never checked on the DNA. TRBV21-1 is noted as a pseudogene. The CDR3 runs 16 residues. The CDR3 region is CASSFPGEGRPYEQYF. CDR3 nucleotide sequence: TGTGCCAGCAGCTTCCCCGGGGAAGGGAGACCCTACGAGCAGTACTTC.

A word on this clone: No conserved phenylalanine or tryptophan ends this CDR3, so it is likely a read error. Because the CDR3's place on the DNA is in doubt, the DNA is left out and the CDR3 is given as listed by TCRdb. The genes are TRBV27 and TRBJ2-6; the DNA was not compared with TRBD1, the D call given in the table. Germline values: CDR1 MNHEY, CDR2 SMNVEV (reference sequence). With termini counted, the CDR3 has 13 amino acids. This CDR3 is CASKPQLPGQPTS.

This chain uses TRBV24-1 with TRBJ2-3, with D unclear. The CDR3 loop spans 12 amino acids. Germline V gives CDR1 KGHDR, CDR2 SFDVKD. V was clipped by 4 bases and J by 7 bases, with 8 bases between them. This CDR3 is CATSDPPNTQYF. The CDR3 DNA reads TGTGCCACCAGTGACCCACCAAATACGCAGTATTTT.

The chain uses TRBV28 and TRBJ2-6; 8 bases are a match to TRBD1. V shed 2 bases, J shed 8 bases, and the junction held 8 bases outside the gene matches. From germline, CDR1 is MDHEN and CDR2 SYDVKM. The length of the CDR3 is 16 residues. CDR3 in DNA: TGTGCCAGCAGTTTAGCCCCAGGGGGCGCGTCCAACGTCCTGACTTTC. The encoded protein is CASSLAPGGASNVLTF.

J is TRBJ1-1 and V is TRBV4-3; a weak D match, TRBD1 (5 bases). Per germline, CDR1 LGHNA and CDR2 YSLEER. This CDR3 is 15 amino acids long. V was pared by 1 base and J by 1 base, with 10 bases between. CDR3 residues: CASSQVETANTEAFF. The CDR3 DNA follows: TGCGCCAGCAGCCAAGTCGAGACAGCGAACACTGAAGCTTTCTTT.